A single sample is the source of the 12 T cell receptor beta chains below, sequenced in a study of blood T cell repertoires in COVID-19. Generated by immunoSEQ multiplex PCR, the TCRdb table keeps only in-frame clones and is missing some. The sample shows under 300,000 clones, roughly 84% of them seen only once. The sample was peripheral blood. All receptors derive from a woman in her forties who had recovered from COVID-19.

The V and J genes are TRBV7-2 and TRBJ1-2; tentatively, D is TRBD1 (5 bases). Between the trimmed V and J ends, which lost 4 bases and 7 bases, there was a span of 13 bases. Germline CDR1 and CDR2: SGHTA and FQGNSA. The CDR3 is 13 residues long. The CDR3 DNA is TGTGCCAGCAGCTCCCCAAGGGGTGGTGGCTACACCTTC. Translated: CASSSPRGGGYTF.

The chain is built from TRBV28 and TRBJ1-6; no definite D call. CDR3 size: 14 residues. V lost 0 bases to trimming and J lost 5 bases, with 5 bases between them. Germline V lookup: CDR1 MDHEN, CDR2 SYDVKM. The DNA for the CDR3 is TGTGCCAGCAGTTTATGGTCAAATAATTCACCCCTCCACTTT. It codes for CASSLWSNNSPLHF.

This chain connects TRBV4-3 to TRBJ1-5; D may be TRBD1 (6 bases). V was pared by 0 bases and J by 6 bases, with 12 bases between. The V gene's germline CDR1 is LGHNA and CDR2 YSLEER. This CDR3 spans 15 amino acids. The CDR3 DNA follows: TGCGCCAGCAGCCAAGAGTGGGGGCATGGTCAGCCCCAGCATTTT. Protein sequence: CASSQEWGHGQPQHF.

The rearrangement uses TRBV2 and TRBJ1-4; D uncertain. Germline lookup yields CDR1 SNHLY and CDR2 FYNNEI. Trimming left V 10 bases short and J 3 bases short, with 15 bases between. This CDR3 spans 14 amino acids. CDR3: CATSKEMANEKLFF. In DNA form, the CDR3 reads TGTGCCACCTCCAAGGAGATGGCTAATGAAAAACTGTTTTTT.

The J gene is TRBJ2-3, the V gene TRBV4-2, with TRBD2 matching 16 bases. The junction had 9 bases not matched to a gene; V was cut back by 1 base and J by 5 bases. This CDR3 comprises 19 residues. Per germline, CDR1 LGHNA and CDR2 YNFKEQ. CDR3 DNA sequence: TGTGCCAGCAGCCAAGCCGGGACTAGCGGGGGGGCGGGTCTAGATACGCAGTATTTT. Translation: CASSQAGTSGGAGLDTQYF.

This clone has a single count. The chain carries TRBV11-2 and TRBJ2-7, with 14 bases lining up with TRBD2. Germline values: CDR1 SGHAT, CDR2 FQNNGV. The CDR3 has 16 residues. The trim removed 1 base at V and 6 bases at J, leaving 5 bases unmatched. CDR3 sequence (DNA): TGTGCCAGCAGCTTAGCTACGGGACTAGCGGGAGTCGAGCAGTACTTC. It encodes CASSLATGLAGVEQYF.

The DNA for the CDR3 is TGTGCCTGGGGGATCAGACTAGCGGGGGAAAATGAGCAGTTCTTC. It encodes CAWGIRLAGENEQFF. The chain has TRBV30 and TRBJ2-1; 12 positions match TRBD2. Losses at the gene ends were 5 bases for V and 7 bases for J; bases not matched to a gene: 9. CDR3 length: 15 residues. Germline CDR1 GTSNPN, CDR2 SVGIG (reference sequence).

The table lists this clone with a count of one. The chain's CDR3 is CASSTARQPRTEAFF. Written as DNA, the CDR3 is TGTGCCAGCAGCACCGCAAGACAGCCCAGGACTGAAGCTTTCTTT. The chain recombines TRBV11-2 with TRBJ1-1; D is perhaps TRBD1 (5 bases). This CDR3 has 15 residues. The germline V gene has CDR1 SGHAT and CDR2 FQNNGV. Trimming stripped 5 bases from V and 5 bases from J, with 18 bases between.

The chain combines TRBV11-2 with TRBJ2-1; TRBD2 matches at 9 bases. Germline V lookup: CDR1 SGHAT, CDR2 FQNNGV. The CDR3 consists of 17 residues. V lost 1 base to trimming and J lost 3 bases; unmatched junction nucleotides: 7. CDR3 nucleotides: TGTGCCAGCAGCTTAGTCTCCCTAGCGGGGATCTACAATGAGCAGTTCTTC. Translating it yields CASSLVSLAGIYNEQFF.

The CDR3 DNA follows: TGTGCCAGTGGGACAGGGGCCGATTCCTACAATGAGCAGTTCTTC. It codes for CASGTGADSYNEQFF. The chain carries TRBV27 and TRBJ2-1; 10 bases are a match to TRBD1. The CDR3 runs to 15 residues. The trim removed 9 bases at V and 1 base at J, leaving 6 bases unmatched. Germline V lookup: CDR1 MNHEY, CDR2 SMNVEV (reference sequence).

The chain has TRBV18 and TRBJ2-1, with D perhaps matching TRBD2 (5 bases). This CDR3 contains 16 residues. Trimming shortened V by 6 bases and J by 0 bases, and 15 bases separated the two germline ends. The germline gives CDR1 KGHSH, CDR2 LQKENI. Written as DNA, the CDR3 is TGTGCCAGCTCGCGCGGGCTGGAGAGCTCCTACAATGAGCAGTTCTTC. Amino acid sequence: CASSRGLESSYNEQFF.

This chain connects TRBV25-1 to TRBJ2-7; 8 bases agree with TRBD2. CDR3 length: 12 residues. Trimming removed 3 bases from V and 6 bases from J; junction bases left unmatched: 1. Germline V gene data show CDR1 as MGHDK and CDR2 as SYGVNS. CDR3 nucleotide sequence: TGTGCCAGCAGTGAGACTAGCGCCGAGCAGTACTTC. This codes for CASSETSAEQYF.